This T cell receptor (beta chain) was recovered during a study of early T cells in non-severe SARS-CoV-2 infection. About the research overall: The authors sequenced bulk RNA from unsorted whole blood, leaving chains unpaired. Notes on the study in general: Clonotype matching in VDJdb favored anti-spike CD8 responses and did not capture private and CD4 specificities.

Remarks on this clonotype: The target antigen is unknown.

Individual cDNA molecules received unique molecular identifiers. MiXCR, applied by TCRdb to the 5' RACE reads, yields one record per CDR3 protein. The table has 70,000 to 95,000 distinct CDR3 sequences, over 9% seen once. Sequenced input: whole blood. The receptor comes from an adult who was a healthcare worker with PCR-confirmed SARS-CoV-2 infection or an uninfected control (not recorded which).

The CDR3 is CASSLDQNSPLHF. CDR3 bases: TGTGCCAGCAGCTTAGATCAGAATTCACCCCTCCACTTT. The V and J genes are TRBV11-3 and TRBJ1-6, with D unresolved. CDR3 length equals 13 residues. CDR1 is SGHNT, CDR2 YENEEA, per germline. Trimming shortened V by 0 bases and J by 7 bases, and 4 bases separated the two germline ends.